These T cell receptor beta chains were read from a single sample in a study of blood T cell repertoires in COVID-19. Clones were sequenced by immunoSEQ multiplex PCR, and TCRdb holds only the in-frame ones, with some missing. The sample holds tens of thousands of clones, approximately 82% seen once. Sequencing was carried out using peripheral blood. These receptors were collected from an elderly man with active COVID-19. Each CDR3 is given with its conserved first and last residue. A D gene is named only where the DNA matches it firmly. Some rows mark clone size as missing; the rest say once, few, many or name a class of expanded clone.

TGTGCCAGCAGCTTAGAGCCGTTGGCAGCGGGGATAGACTCCTACAATGAGCAGTTCTTC	CASSLEPLAAGIDSYNEQFF	-	TRBD2	TRBV11-3	TRBJ2-1
TGTGCCAGCTCACCGTCAGGCGCCATGAACACTGAAGCTTTCTTT	CASSPSGAMNTEAFF	-	-	TRBV18	TRBJ1-1
TGTGCCAGCAGCCACGCAGGGACAGGGGGCTCGAGCTCCTACAATGAGCAGTTCTTC	CASSHAGTGGSSSYNEQFF	-	TRBD1	TRBV14	TRBJ2-1
TGTGCCAGTAGGGTCAGGGGAATTACTAGTACGCAGTATTTT	CASRVRGITSTQYF	once	-	TRBV19	TRBJ2-3
TGTGCCAGCAGTAACCTCGTCCGCGGGGGGTTTTCTTCGAACACTGAAGCTTTCTTT	CASSNLVRGGFSSNTEAFF	-	-	TRBV28	TRBJ1-1
TGCGCCAGCAGCTTGGTAGGCAGGGTCGGGACAGATACGCAGTATTTT	CASSLVGRVGTDTQYF	-	-	TRBV5-1	TRBJ2-3
TGTGCCAGCTCAACTATGGCAGAGCAGTTCTTC	CASSTMAEQFF	-	-	TRBV18	TRBJ2-1
TGCAGCGTCCGGACAGGGGGCGCGTGGGGCCGGCAGTACTTC	CSVRTGGAWGRQYF	few	TRBD1	TRBV29-1	TRBJ2-4
TGCAGCGTTCTAAAGACTGGCGGGAACACTGAAGCTTTCTTT	CSVLKTGGNTEAFF	-	-	TRBV29-1	TRBJ1-1
TGTGCCAGCAGAAAATCCGGGTTCACAGATACGCAGTATTTT	CASRKSGFTDTQYF	-	-	TRBV7-2	TRBJ2-3
TGCGCCAGCAGCCCCACTAGCGGGCCCTACAATGAGCAGTTCTTC	CASSPTSGPYNEQFF	-	TRBD2	TRBV5-1	TRBJ2-1
TGTGCCAGCAGCGGCGGCGGGGCGACCCGGGATACGCAGTATTTT	CASSGGGATRDTQYF	-	-	TRBV13	TRBJ2-3
TGTGCCAGCAGCTTAGAGGTCGGGGAGCAGTACTTC	CASSLEVGEQYF	-	-	TRBV7-2	TRBJ2-7
TGTGCCAGCAGCTTAAGAGATAGCGGGAGGTCAAATGAGCAGTTCTTC	CASSLRDSGRSNEQFF	-	TRBD2	TRBV7-2	TRBJ2-1
TGTGCCAGCAGTGACCAGGGGGTGGCTGGCTACACCTTC	CASSDQGVAGYTF	-	TRBD1	TRBV6-1	TRBJ1-2
TGTGCCAGTAGCGGGAGGGAGCAGTTCTTC	CASSGREQFF	-	TRBD2	TRBV28	TRBJ2-1
TGTGCCAGCAGCCTACGATCCAGGGGAGGAAACACCATATATTTT	CASSLRSRGGNTIYF	once	-	TRBV7-9	TRBJ1-3